This is a list of T cell receptor beta chains from one sample in a study of blood T cell repertoires in COVID-19. Assay used: immunoSEQ multiplex PCR; TCRdb lists only in-frame clones, some missing. The top ten hold less than 3.5% of the sample, which has 250,000 to 350,000 clones, roughly 90% seen once. The sample consisted of peripheral blood. These receptors all come from a young woman with COVID-19, enrolled during active disease. CDR3s leave out the opening cysteine and the closing phenylalanine or tryptophan.

CDR3: ASSTGLAEYNEQF; J: TRBJ2-1; V: TRBV5-4
CDR3: ASRTGGAGGELF; J: TRBJ2-2; V: TRBV2
CDR3: ASSFGGRVETQY; J: TRBJ2-5; V: TRBV7-2
CDR3: AWSPGLTYNEQF; J: TRBJ2-1; V: TRBV30
CDR3: ASSVSSTGELF; J: TRBJ2-2; V: TRBV10-1
CDR3: ASSGQPNTEAF; J: TRBJ1-1; V: TRBV2
CDR3: ASSLGQQGTEAF; J: TRBJ1-1; V: TRBV5-1
CDR3: ASSLAGLYNEQF; J: TRBJ2-1; V: TRBV11-3
CDR3: ATSGRGSGRNQPQH; J: TRBJ1-5; V: TRBV24-1
CDR3: AWSSSGQVPEKLF; J: TRBJ1-4; V: TRBV30
CDR3: AWSVPRRTGSYEQY; J: TRBJ2-7; V: TRBV30
CDR3: ASSTNPSSGFGWF; J: TRBJ2-1; V: TRBV19
CDR3: ASSEGRDTDTQY; J: TRBJ2-3; V: TRBV19
CDR3: ASSLLLAGGPGEQF; J: TRBJ2-1; V: TRBV27
CDR3: ASSQRERETQY; J: TRBJ2-5; V: TRBV4-1
CDR3: ASSLYLGSYEQY; J: TRBJ2-7; V: TRBV28
CDR3: ASSQDLGTGNYGYT; J: TRBJ1-2; V: TRBV4-1
CDR3: ASSNRDRVNTEAF; J: TRBJ1-1; V: TRBV5-1
CDR3: ASGSIVASGANVLT; J: TRBJ2-6; V: TRBV12-5
CDR3: ASSYRTGMSGANVLT; J: TRBJ2-6; V: TRBV19
CDR3: ASSWTTTNEKLF; J: TRBJ1-4; V: TRBV5-5
CDR3: ASKTGAGNYGYT; J: TRBJ1-2; V: TRBV19
CDR3: ASSPGDRNYGYT; J: TRBJ1-2; V: TRBV27
CDR3: ASSHGSTYNEQF; J: TRBJ2-1; V: TRBV3-1/TRBV3-2
CDR3: ASSPRLEGANTEAF; J: TRBJ1-1; V: TRBV18
CDR3: ASSQVGGAGTEAF; J: TRBJ1-1; V: TRBV3-1/TRBV3-2
CDR3: ASSLSGRDGYT; J: TRBJ1-2; V: TRBV7-3
CDR3: ASSLAGGLQETQY; J: TRBJ2-5; V: TRBV28
CDR3: ASSNEGGPRADTQY; J: TRBJ2-3; V: TRBV21-1
CDR3: SASLTGGPSNQPQH; J: TRBJ1-5; V: TRBV20-1
CDR3: ASSQDLRNYGYT; J: TRBJ1-2; V: TRBV3-1/TRBV3-2
CDR3: AKGEGSGANVLT; J: TRBJ2-6; V: TRBV30
CDR3: ASSLSGGGFDEQF; J: TRBJ2-1; V: TRBV7-7
CDR3: ASSLGQNMNTEAF; J: TRBJ1-1; V: TRBV7-9
CDR3: ASSHQGPGNTIY; J: TRBJ1-3; V: TRBV3-1/TRBV3-2
CDR3: ASSLRAGTDTQY; J: TRBJ2-3; V: TRBV5-4
CDR3: ASSQQGNSNQPQH; J: TRBJ1-5; V: TRBV18
CDR3: ASRRTVTEAF; J: TRBJ1-1; V: TRBV6-5
CDR3: ASNLAGGTGNEQF; J: TRBJ2-1; V: TRBV19
CDR3: ASSYQVPGDEQF; J: TRBJ2-1; V: TRBV27
CDR3: ASSYRTGSTDTQY; J: TRBJ2-3; V: TRBV5-1
CDR3: ASSRAGAPDNEQF; J: TRBJ2-1; V: TRBV10-2
CDR3: ASSAQINTEAF; J: TRBJ1-1; V: TRBV6-4
CDR3: ASRQGYGSPLH; J: TRBJ1-6; V: TRBV6-6
CDR3: ASSLEGQGPAGYT; J: TRBJ1-2; V: TRBV7-2
CDR3: ASTLSSGSYNEQF; J: TRBJ2-1; V: TRBV6-5
CDR3: ASSTGAGTYEQY; J: TRBJ2-7; V: TRBV5-1
CDR3: SVGDRGVENEQF; J: TRBJ2-1; V: TRBV29-1